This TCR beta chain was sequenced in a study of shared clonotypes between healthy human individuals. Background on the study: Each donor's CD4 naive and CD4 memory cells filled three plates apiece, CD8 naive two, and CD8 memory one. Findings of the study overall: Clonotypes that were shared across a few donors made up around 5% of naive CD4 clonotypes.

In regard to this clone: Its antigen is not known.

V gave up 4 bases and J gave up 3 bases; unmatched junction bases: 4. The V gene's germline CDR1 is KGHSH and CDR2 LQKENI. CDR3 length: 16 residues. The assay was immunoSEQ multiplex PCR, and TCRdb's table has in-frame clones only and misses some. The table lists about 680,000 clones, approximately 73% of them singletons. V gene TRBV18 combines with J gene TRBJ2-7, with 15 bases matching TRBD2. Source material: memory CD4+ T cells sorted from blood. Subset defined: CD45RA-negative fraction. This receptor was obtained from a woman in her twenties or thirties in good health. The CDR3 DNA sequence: TGTGCCAGCTCACGCCCGGGACTAGCGGGAGGCTACGAGCAGTACTTC. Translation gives CASSRPGLAGGYEQYF.